This T cell receptor beta chain was found in a study of cytomegalovirus exposure and HLA in healthy donors. Study-wide points: In terms of immune exposure information, only CMV serostatus was available.

The CDR3 sequence is 15 residues long. The V and J ends lost 5 bases and 1 base, in that order; junction bases with no gene match: 4. Germline CDR1 reads LNHDA; CDR2 reads SQIVND (reference sequence). The PCR had 60 Vbeta and 13 Jbeta primers. Assay: immunoSEQ multiplex PCR; the TCRdb copy retains only in-frame clones and omits some. The sample has 160,000 or so clones; approximately 80% are singletons. As concerns this clone: As yet, its antigen is unknown.

The chain uses TRBV19 and TRBJ1-1; 10 positions agree with TRBD1. The clonotype was recovered from a man aged 50 to 59 in good health and CMV-seropositive. Sequencing input: PBMCs. The CDR3 coding sequence is TGTGCCAGTAGTCCCAGACAGGGGGCGAACACTGAAGCTTTCTTT. Encoded protein: CASSPRQGANTEAFF.